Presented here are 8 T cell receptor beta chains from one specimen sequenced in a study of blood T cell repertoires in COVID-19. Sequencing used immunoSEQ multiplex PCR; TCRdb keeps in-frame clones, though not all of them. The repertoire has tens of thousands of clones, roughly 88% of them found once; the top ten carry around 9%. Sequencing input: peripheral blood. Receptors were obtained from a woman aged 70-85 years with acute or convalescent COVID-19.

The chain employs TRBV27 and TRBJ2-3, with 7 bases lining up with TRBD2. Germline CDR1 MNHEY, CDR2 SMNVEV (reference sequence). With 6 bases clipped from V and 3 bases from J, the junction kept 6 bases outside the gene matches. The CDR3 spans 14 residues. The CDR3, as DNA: TGTGCCAGCAGGAGACTAGCTCTTACAGATACGCAGTATTTT. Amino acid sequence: CASRRLALTDTQYF.

The CDR3 region has the DNA TGTGCCAGCAGTGAGGTAGCGGGGGGGCGTGAGCAGTACGTC. Translating it yields CASSEVAGGREQYV. The chain joins TRBV6-1 to TRBJ2-7; the match to TRBD2 covers 11 bases. The V segment lost 3 bases and the J segment 7 bases; nucleotides outside the gene matches: 5. Germline V gives CDR1 MNHNS, CDR2 SASEGT. The CDR3 spans 14 residues.

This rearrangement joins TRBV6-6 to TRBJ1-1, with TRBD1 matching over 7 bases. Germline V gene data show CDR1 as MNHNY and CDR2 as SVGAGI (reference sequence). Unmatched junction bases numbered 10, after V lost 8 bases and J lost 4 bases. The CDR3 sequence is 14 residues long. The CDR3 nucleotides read TGTGCCAGCCAAAAACAGGGGTTGAGCACTGAAGCTTTCTTT. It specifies CASQKQGLSTEAFF.

The CDR3 DNA reads as TGTGCCAGCTCAAGTCAGGGGAGCGCGGATAGCAATCAGCCCCAGCATTTT. Its translation is CASSSQGSADSNQPQHF. V usage is TRBV7-3 and J usage is TRBJ1-5, with D possibly being TRBD1 (6 bases). The CDR3 extends over 17 amino acids. Trimming stripped 8 bases from V and 0 bases from J, with 20 bases between. Germline CDR1 SGHTA, CDR2 FQGTGA.

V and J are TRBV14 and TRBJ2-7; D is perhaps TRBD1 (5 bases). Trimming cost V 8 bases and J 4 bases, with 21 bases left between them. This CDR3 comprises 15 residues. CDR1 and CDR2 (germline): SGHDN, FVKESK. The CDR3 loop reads CASRYPVPRAYEQYV. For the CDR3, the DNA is TGTGCCAGCCGCTACCCCGTACCCAGGGCTTACGAGCAGTACGTC.

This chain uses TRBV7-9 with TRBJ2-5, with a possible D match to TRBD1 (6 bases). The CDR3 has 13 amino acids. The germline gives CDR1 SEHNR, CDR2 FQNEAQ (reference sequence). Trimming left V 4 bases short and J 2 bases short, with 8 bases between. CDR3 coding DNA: TGTGCCAGCAGCTCGGGACAACAAGAGACCCAGTACTTC. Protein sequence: CASSSGQQETQYF.

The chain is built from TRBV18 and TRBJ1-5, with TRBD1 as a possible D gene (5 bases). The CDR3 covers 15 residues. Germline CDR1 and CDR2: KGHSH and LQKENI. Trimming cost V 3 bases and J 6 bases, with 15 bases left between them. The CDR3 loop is CASSPDGQGAQPQHF. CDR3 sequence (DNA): TGTGCCAGCTCACCCGACGGGCAGGGCGCTCAGCCCCAGCATTTT.

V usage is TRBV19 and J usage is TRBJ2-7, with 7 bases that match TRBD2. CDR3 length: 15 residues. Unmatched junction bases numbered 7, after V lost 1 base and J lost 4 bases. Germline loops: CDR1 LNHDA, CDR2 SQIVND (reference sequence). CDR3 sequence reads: CASSIATGGFYEQYV. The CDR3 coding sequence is TGTGCCAGTAGTATAGCGACGGGAGGTTTTTACGAGCAGTACGTC.